The 20 T cell receptor beta chains below come from one sample, sequenced in a study of blood T cell repertoires in COVID-19. Repertoires were generated with immunoSEQ multiplex PCR, while TCRdb's copy carries only in-frame clones and drops some. The sample consists of roughly 160,000 clones, around four fifths of them appearing once. Sample: peripheral blood. The origin of the receptors is a woman at least 80 years old with COVID-19, enrolled during active disease.

V is TRBV12-3 or TRBV12-4 and J is TRBJ2-1; possibly TRBD2 for D (5 bases). The CDR3 consists of 13 residues. The V gene lost 1 base and the J gene lost 9 bases, with 10 bases spanning the gap. The DNA for the CDR3 is TGTGCCAGCAGTTTAGTGGGGAGAGGTGAGCAGTTCTTC. Amino acids: CASSLVGRGEQFF.

This clone was detected only once. The V gene is TRBV5-1, the J gene TRBJ2-5; D is possibly TRBD2 (6 bases). The V end was cut by 4 bases, the J end by 1 base, with 11 bases between. The CDR3 runs 14 residues. CDR1 is SGHRS, CDR2 YFSETQ, per germline. The CDR3: CASSAAGTQETQYF. The CDR3 nucleotides are TGCGCCAGCAGCGCCGCGGGGACCCAAGAGACCCAGTACTTC.

This clone has a single count. CDR3 nucleotides: TGTGCCAGCAGTGGGCCTTTGAGGAGCACAGATACGCAGTATTTT. Translated, it gives CASSGPLRSTDTQYF. V is TRBV2 and J is TRBJ2-3, with D unclear. The CDR3 contains 15 residues. CDR1 and CDR2 from the germline V gene are SNHLY and FYNNEI. Between the trimmed V and J ends, which lost 4 bases and 0 bases, there was a span of 11 bases.

The chain uses TRBV6-5 and TRBJ2-7; 9 bases are shared with TRBD2. The CDR3 contains 14 residues. V lost 7 bases and J lost 4; bases outside the gene matches: 8. From germline, CDR1 is MNHEY and CDR2 SVGAGI. In DNA form, the CDR3 reads TGTGCCAGCACCGCGCTAGCGGGGATGTACGAGCAGTACTTC. Translation: CASTALAGMYEQYF.

This clone showed up just once. The chain carries TRBV19 and TRBJ2-2; 10 bases line up with TRBD2. V lost 2 bases, J lost 6 bases, and 3 bases stayed unmatched. The CDR3 is made up of 15 amino acids. Germline V gene lookup returns CDR1 LNHDA and CDR2 SQIVND (reference sequence). DNA of the CDR3: TGTGCCAGTAGTATAAAAGCGGGAGGGCCCGGGGAGCTGTTTTTT. It yields the protein CASSIKAGGPGELFF.

V gene TRBV6-5 combines with J gene TRBJ1-1, with D perhaps matching TRBD1 (6 bases). This CDR3 region has 13 residues. Germline CDR1 MNHEY, CDR2 SVGAGI. V was pared by 6 bases and J by 4 bases, with 12 bases between. The CDR3 reads CASSIRGSTEAFF. CDR3 bases: TGTGCCAGCAGCATTAGGGGGAGCACTGAAGCTTTCTTT.

DNA for the CDR3: TGTGCCAGCAGTTCCCGGACAGCTGAAGCTTTCTTT. Protein sequence: CASSSRTAEAFF. The chain carries TRBV6-5 and TRBJ1-1, with D possibly being TRBD1 (6 bases). The V end lost 4 bases, the J end lost 6 bases, and 9 bases lay between the germline ends. Germline V CDR1 and CDR2: MNHEY, SVGAGI. The CDR3 is 12 amino acids.

The sample holds one count of this clone. The chain is built from TRBV7-3 and TRBJ1-2; the match to TRBD1 covers 7 bases. This CDR3 region has 12 residues. Germline values: CDR1 SGHTA, CDR2 FQGTGA. Trimming removed 2 bases from V and 13 bases from J; junction bases left unmatched: 7. CDR3 residues: CASSLGTAGLTF. The CDR3, as DNA: TGTGCCAGCAGCTTAGGGACAGCAGGACTCACCTTC.

The count of this clone is one. The gene calls are TRBV7-9 and TRBJ1-2; D is uncertain. Germline V lookup: CDR1 SEHNR, CDR2 FQNEAQ (reference sequence). Trimming took off 3 bases at V and 2 bases at J, with 7 bases between the two ends. The length of the CDR3 is 13 residues. The DNA of the CDR3 is TGTGCCAGCAGCTTGCCGGGGAACTATGGCTACACCTTC. This codes for CASSLPGNYGYTF.

J is TRBJ2-2 and V is TRBV7-3; D possibly corresponds to TRBD2 (5 bases). Deletions cut 5 bases from V and 5 bases from J, with 18 bases between. The CDR3 sequence is 16 residues long. CDR1 is SGHTA and CDR2 is FQGTGA in the germline V gene. This CDR3 is CASSATTPIATGELFF. CDR3 in DNA: TGTGCCAGCAGCGCGACGACTCCTATAGCGACCGGGGAGCTGTTTTTT.

This clone was seen only once. V and J are TRBV29-1 and TRBJ2-3; 7 bases are shared with TRBD2. J gave up 4 bases and V 4 bases, and 8 bases lay outside the gene matches. The germline CDR1 and CDR2 sequences are SQVTM and ANQGSEA. CDR3 length: 14 residues. Written as DNA, the CDR3 is TGCAGCGTTGTCCGTTCTAGCGGAGCAGATACGCAGTATTTT. Translation: CSVVRSSGADTQYF.

J is TRBJ1-1 and V is TRBV5-1; TRBD1 matches at 10 bases. The CDR3 is 15 amino acids. V trimming: 3 bases; J trimming: 11 bases; junction bases outside the gene matches: 13. Germline V gene lookup returns CDR1 SGHRS and CDR2 YFSETQ. CDR3 DNA sequence: TGCGCCAGCAGCTACACCGGGACAGGGGCCGAGGAGGCTTTCTTT. Residues: CASSYTGTGAEEAFF.

The J gene is TRBJ2-1, the V gene TRBV19; TRBD1 might be the D (6 bases). Germline CDR1 is LNHDA and CDR2 is SQIVND (reference sequence). V lost 7 bases and J 6 bases, leaving 10 bases between the germline ends. The CDR3 length is 12 residues. CDR3 region: CASKDRGNEQFF. In nucleotides, the CDR3 is TGTGCCAGTAAGGACAGAGGCAATGAGCAGTTCTTC.

This clone occurred once. This chain joins TRBV18 and TRBJ2-5, with 9 bases fitting TRBD2. Germline values: CDR1 KGHSH, CDR2 LQKENI. This CDR3 has 18 amino acids. Trimming took 6 bases from V and 0 from J; bases not matched to a gene: 14. In nucleotides, the CDR3 is TGTGCCAGCTCCTCCCGGCTGGAGAAGCGGGGGGACCAAGAGACCCAGTACTTC. As protein: CASSSRLEKRGDQETQYF.

The V and J genes are TRBV12-3 or TRBV12-4 and TRBJ2-1; 8 nucleotides line up with TRBD2. V gave up 5 bases and J gave up 12 bases; unmatched junction bases: 6. The CDR3 has 12 residues. This CDR3 reads CASSPSGRWQFF. In DNA form, the CDR3 reads TGTGCCAGCAGTCCTAGCGGGCGTTGGCAGTTCTTC.

The chain links TRBV4-1 to TRBJ2-1; TRBD2 might be the D (6 bases). V lost 0 bases and J lost 9, with 12 bases in between. CDR1 MGHRA and CDR2 YSYEKL come from the germline V gene. The CDR3 runs to 14 residues. The CDR3 DNA follows: TGCGCCAGCAGCCAAGACCCCGCCGGGGGTGAGCAGTTCTTC. It is translated as CASSQDPAGGEQFF.

V and J are TRBV3-1 (or the pseudogene TRBV3-2) and TRBJ1-3; the D is unclear. The CDR3 totals 16 residues. Trimming left V 0 bases short and J 0 bases short, with 9 bases between. Germline V gene lookup returns CDR1 LGHDT and CDR2 YNNKEL (reference sequence). CDR3 sequence: CASSQDRASSGNTIYF. CDR3 DNA: TGTGCCAGCAGCCAAGATCGTGCGAGCTCTGGAAACACCATATATTTT.

This clone was detected only a few times. The CDR3 DNA follows: TGTGCCAGCAACCCGGGGGGCACTGAAGCTTTCTTT. This gives the protein CASNPGGTEAFF. This rearrangement joins TRBV6-6 to TRBJ1-1; D is possibly TRBD1 (5 bases). V was cut by 7 bases and J by 4 bases, with 10 bases left in between. Germline V lookup: CDR1 MNHNY, CDR2 SVGAGI (reference sequence). The length of the CDR3 is 12 residues.

The CDR3 region has the DNA TGTGCCAGCAGCCGAATGGTGGCTGCCATCCCCTACGAGCAGTACTTC. This encodes CASSRMVAAIPYEQYF. The chain recombines TRBV14 with TRBJ2-7; D is undetermined. The CDR3 is 16 amino acids. V was clipped by 4 bases and J by 2 bases, with 18 bases between them. Germline V gene data show CDR1 as SGHDN and CDR2 as FVKESK.

The chain uses TRBV3-1 (or the pseudogene TRBV3-2) and TRBJ1-1; 11 positions agree with TRBD1. V gave up 4 bases and J gave up 6 bases; unmatched junction bases: 7. The CDR3 is made up of 15 amino acids. Germline CDR1 is LGHDT and CDR2 is YNNKEL (reference sequence). CDR3 in amino acids: CASSRGQGAGAEAFF. The CDR3 nucleotides are TGTGCCAGCAGCCGTGGACAGGGGGCAGGGGCTGAAGCTTTCTTT.